This T cell receptor beta chain is from a study of lymphopenia after photon versus proton radiotherapy. Germline loops: CDR1 SGHDT, CDR2 YYEEEE. CDR3 length: 19 amino acids. Trimming cost V 3 bases and J 2 bases; bases outside gene matches: 11. Repertoires were generated with immunoSEQ multiplex PCR, while TCRdb's copy carries only in-frame clones and drops some. Of 22,000 or so clones in the sample, approximately 84% were seen once. The study, taken as a whole, reports: In patients who died, overall survival fell as post-nadir TCR diversity dropped more. After lymphocyte nadir, photon-treated repertoires showed oligoclonal expansion, especially CD8+ Temra. Relative stability marked proton patients; photon patients lost diversity and naive cells.

Notes on this clone: Its target is unknown.

The J gene is TRBJ1-4, the V gene TRBV5-6; TRBD1 matches at 12 bases. This sequence was found in a woman between 50 and 59 years old with pancreatic cancer. The sample here was peripheral blood, taken from a patient treated with photon-based radiotherapy. The DNA for the CDR3 is TGTGCCAGCAGCTCAAACCGGGACAGGGGGCTTATGACTAATGAAAAACTGTTTTTT. This gives the protein CASSSNRDRGLMTNEKLFF.